The clone carrying this T cell receptor (beta chain) was picked up a small number of times. The antigen is undetermined. This specimen comes from a study of response to subunit inactivated influenza vaccine. Overall study findings and caveats: Few new T cells, the authors suggested, are recruited by each seasonal influenza vaccination.

In germline, CDR1 is LNHNV, CDR2 YYDKDF (reference sequence). With V trimmed by 5 bases and J by 8 bases, 2 bases remained unmatched. The CDR3 loop spans 14 amino acids. TCRdb independently ran MiXCR on the RT-PCR reads; one entry per CDR3 protein. The sample gives over 650,000 distinct CDR3 sequences, 15% to 20% of which show up once; about a tenth is in the top ten. This clonotype was sampled from a man between 50 and 59 years old who received an inactivated influenza vaccine. Source: PBMCs from blood, taken 5 days after vaccination. This chain links TRBV15 with TRBJ2-1, with 14 bases that match TRBD2. The CDR3 DNA reads TGTGCCACCAGCGGGACTAGCGGGAGATATGAGCAGTTCTTC. As protein: CATSGTSGRYEQFF.